This T cell receptor (beta chain) emerged from a study of blood T cell repertoires in COVID-19. Sequencing was performed with immunoSEQ multiplex PCR; in TCRdb, only in-frame clones are kept and a portion is missing. Found here are 200,000 to 300,000 clones, approximately 88% of them singletons; the top ten hold around 3.2%. Germline V gives CDR1 KGHSH, CDR2 LQKENI. The CDR3 extends over 13 amino acids. V lost 5 bases to trimming and J lost 7 bases; unmatched junction nucleotides: 5. The TCR was taken from a woman aged 40 to 50 who had been exposed to COVID-19. The chain joins TRBV18 to TRBJ2-4, with 7 nucleotides matching TRBD1. Sequencing was performed on PBMCs or T cells enriched from blood (not recorded which). CDR3 residues: CASSSGTVNIQYF. The CDR3 region has the DNA TGTGCCAGCTCATCCGGGACAGTGAACATTCAGTACTTC.